Listed below are T cell receptor beta chains from one sample, sequenced in a study of early T cells in non-severe SARS-CoV-2 infection. MiXCR, run by TCRdb on the 5' RACE reads, gives a single entry per CDR3 protein. The data contain approximately 97,000 distinct CDR3 sequences, 11% of them singletons. Sequencing was performed on whole blood, taken at baseline. Receptor source: an adult who was a healthcare worker with PCR-confirmed SARS-CoV-2 infection or an uninfected control (not recorded which). CDR3s include the opening cysteine and the closing phenylalanine or tryptophan. D genes are given only for firm matches. Part of the rows lack a size; the others show once, few, many or a class for expanded clones.

j_call v_call clone_size cdr3_length d_call cdr3_aa cdr3_nt
TRBJ2-1 TRBV24-1 - 13 - CATSAFRNNEQFF TGTGCCACCAGTGCTTTCAGGAACAATGAGCAGTTCTTC
TRBJ1-1 TRBV2 - 13 - CASSAEVNTEAFF TGTGCCAGCAGTGCGGAGGTGAACACTGAAGCTTTCTTT
TRBJ2-7 TRBV12-3/TRBV12-4 - 16 TRBD1 CASSPPPPGQYYEQYF TGTGCCAGCAGCCCACCCCCACCGGGACAGTACTACGAGCAGTACTTC
TRBJ2-3 TRBV20-1 many 12 - CSAVLGTDTQYF TGCAGTGCGGTCCTAGGCACAGATACGCAGTATTTT
TRBJ2-7 TRBV6-5 - 15 - CASSYSGQSSYEQYF TGTGCCAGCAGTTACTCCGGACAGAGCTCCTACGAGCAGTACTTC
TRBJ2-3 TRBV20-1 many 16 TRBD2 CSVRGEISGPTDTQYF TGCAGTGTTCGGGGGGAAATTAGCGGGCCCACAGATACGCAGTATTTT
TRBJ1-1 TRBV30 few 13 TRBD1 CAWRGQFGIEAFF TGTGCCTGGAGGGGACAGTTCGGAATTGAAGCTTTCTTT
TRBJ2-1 TRBV18 few 16 - CASSPGSVTITSEQFF TGTGCCAGCTCACCTGGCAGCGTCACCATTACGAGTGAGCAGTTCTTC
TRBJ2-4 TRBV6-4 - 16 TRBD1 CASSDLRTGGGDIQYF TGTGCCAGCAGTGACTTGCGGACAGGGGGTGGTGACATTCAGTACTTC
TRBJ1-1 TRBV2 - 14 - CASSEAAGYTEAFF TGTGCCAGCAGTGAAGCGGCGGGGTACACTGAAGCTTTCTTT
TRBJ2-7 TRBV6-1 - 13 - CASSAQASYEQYF TGTGCCAGCAGTGCCCAGGCTTCCTACGAGCAGTACTTC
TRBJ1-2 TRBV19 - 15 - CASLSWGASNYGYTF TGTGCCAGTTTGAGTTGGGGGGCATCTAACTATGGCTACACCTTC
TRBJ2-3 TRBV5-6 many 15 - CASSLGVQGGDTQYF TGTGCCAGCAGCTTAGGGGTCCAGGGAGGAGATACGCAGTATTTT
TRBJ2-1 TRBV29-1 many 14 - CSVAGSREYNEQFF TGCAGCGTTGCCGGGTCTAGGGAGTACAATGAGCAGTTCTTC
TRBJ2-7 TRBV4-2 - 15 - CASSQEAYTTYEQYF TGTGCCAGCAGCCAAGAGGCTTACACCACCTACGAGCAGTACTTC
TRBJ2-7 TRBV7-8 few 15 - CASFLRRGVFYEQYF TGTGCCAGCTTTTTAAGGCGCGGGGTTTTCTACGAGCAGTACTTC
TRBJ2-1 TRBV6-1 many 13 - CASSRLMGNEQFF TGTGCCAGCAGTCGACTAATGGGGAATGAGCAGTTCTTC
TRBJ2-3 TRBV27 many 13 - CASSFRRTDTQYF TGTGCCAGCAGTTTCCGCCGCACAGATACGCAGTATTTT
TRBJ2-1 TRBV19 few 13 TRBD1 CASSIVTGSLQFF TGTGCCAGTAGCATTGTGACAGGGAGCCTGCAGTTCTTC
TRBJ1-4 TRBV5-1 - 16 - CASSTGTVATNEKLFF TGCGCCAGCAGCACAGGGACCGTCGCAACTAATGAAAAACTGTTTTTT
TRBJ2-5 TRBV20-1 few 13 - CSAALTGQETQYF TGCAGTGCTGCACTAACCGGGCAAGAGACCCAGTACTTC
TRBJ2-1 TRBV2 few 12 - CASSVEVNEQFF TGTGCCAGCAGTGTTGAGGTCAATGAGCAGTTCTTC
TRBJ1-1 TRBV24-1 few 17 - CATSDVQGLAMNTEAFF TGTGCCACCAGTGATGTCCAGGGCCTTGCTATGAACACTGAAGCTTTCTTT
TRBJ2-3 TRBV19 - 16 TRBD2 CASSMASGGRTDTQYF TGTGCCAGTAGTATGGCTAGCGGGGGTCGCACAGATACGCAGTATTTT
TRBJ2-7 TRBV20-1 - 13 - CSAALPGIYEQYF TGCAGTGCAGCCCTGCCGGGGATTTACGAGCAGTACTTC
TRBJ2-3 TRBV5-1 few 13 - CASSFATGDTQYF TGCGCCAGCAGCTTTGCGACAGGAGATACGCAGTATTTT
TRBJ2-7 TRBV20-1 - 15 - CSAAGAAGRNYEQYF TGCAGCGCTGCAGGGGCCGCCGGTCGAAATTACGAGCAGTACTTC
TRBJ1-4 TRBV7-2 - 14 - CASTRGGGEEKLFF TGTGCCAGCACCCGTGGTGGCGGGGAGGAAAAACTGTTTTTT
TRBJ1-2 TRBV4-1 few 16 - CASSQAGGYDYYGYTF TGCGCCAGCAGCCAGGCCGGGGGGTACGATTATTATGGCTACACCTTC
TRBJ2-2 TRBV2 many 16 TRBD1 CASKTGTASNTGELFF TGTGCCAGCAAGACCGGGACAGCCTCGAACACCGGGGAGCTGTTTTTT
TRBJ2-1 TRBV7-3 many 14 - CASSLTSPGDEQFF TGTGCCAGCAGCTTAACTAGTCCGGGGGATGAGCAGTTCTTC
TRBJ2-1 TRBV6-2/TRBV6-3 - 16 TRBD2 CASSYYLAGGLNEQFF TGTGCCAGCAGTTACTATCTTGCGGGAGGGCTCAATGAGCAGTTCTTC
TRBJ1-2 TRBV11-2 many 14 TRBD1 CASSFTDRGDGYTF TGTGCCAGCAGCTTTACGGACAGGGGAGATGGCTACACCTTC
TRBJ2-3 TRBV4-1 few 13 - CASSQSRTDTQYF TGCGCCAGCAGCCAATCTCGCACAGATACGCAGTATTTT
TRBJ2-5 TRBV5-1 - 15 TRBD1 CASSPSQGAQETQYF TGCGCCAGCAGCCCTTCACAGGGGGCTCAAGAGACCCAGTACTTC
TRBJ2-7 TRBV5-8 many 16 TRBD1 CASSSWGQAFSYEQYF TGTGCCAGCTCCTCTTGGGGACAGGCATTCTCCTACGAGCAGTACTTC
TRBJ2-5 TRBV20-1 many 14 - CSASGAAVQETQYF TGCAGTGCTAGCGGGGCGGCGGTCCAAGAGACCCAGTACTTC
TRBJ2-1 TRBV3-1 - 16 - CASSSDDPKDHNEQFF TGTGCCAGCAGCTCAGACGACCCGAAGGATCACAATGAGCAGTTCTTC
TRBJ2-1 TRBV20-1 - 13 - CSARPGAYNEQFF TGCAGTGCTAGACCAGGGGCCTACAATGAGCAGTTCTTC
TRBJ2-7 TRBV6-1 few 15 TRBD2 CASSSRTSGAYEQYF TGTGCCAGCTCCTCGCGGACTAGCGGAGCCTACGAGCAGTACTTC
TRBJ2-7 TRBV10-3 - 13 - CAILQDYPREQYF TGTGCCATCCTGCAGGACTATCCTCGCGAGCAGTACTTC
TRBJ1-5 TRBV15 - 15 - CATSRDREPNQPQHF TGTGCCACCAGCAGAGACCGGGAACCTAATCAGCCCCAGCATTTT
TRBJ2-3 TRBV7-2 many 14 - CASSSPMGSDTQYF TGTGCCAGCAGCTCCCCTATGGGCTCAGATACGCAGTATTTT
TRBJ2-5 TRBV5-4 many 15 TRBD1 CASSLARQGDETQYF TGTGCCAGCAGCTTGGCTCGACAGGGAGACGAGACCCAGTACTTC
TRBJ2-1 TRBV5-4 few 14 TRBD2 CASSIQRERNEQFF TGTGCCAGCAGCATACAGCGGGAGCGGAATGAGCAGTTCTTC
TRBJ2-2 TRBV5-1 many 15 TRBD1 CASSVEGQDTGELFF TGCGCCAGCAGCGTGGAGGGACAGGACACCGGGGAGCTGTTTTTT